The present TCR beta chain was sequenced within a study of blood T cell repertoires in COVID-19. Study background: PBMCs, B-cell-depleted T cells, or T cells were the source of the cDNA or gDNA that made up the material.

Enrolled during active infection, Seattle patients were then followed longitudinally. Libraries were prepared by immunoSEQ multiplex PCR; TCRdb keeps only in-frame clonotypes and omits some of them. The sample records tens of thousands of clones, roughly 87% being singletons. Deletions cut 0 bases from V and 6 bases from J, with 10 bases between. The germline CDR1 and CDR2 sequences are SGHDT and YYEEEE. The CDR3 spans 14 residues. The sample consisted of peripheral blood. The sequence was collected from a man in his 60s with COVID-19, enrolled during active disease. The V and J genes are TRBV5-6 and TRBJ2-1; no clear D. The CDR3 nucleotides are TGTGCCAGCAGCTTGGTCGGTTCCATCAATGAGCAGTTCTTC. Translating it yields CASSLVGSINEQFF.